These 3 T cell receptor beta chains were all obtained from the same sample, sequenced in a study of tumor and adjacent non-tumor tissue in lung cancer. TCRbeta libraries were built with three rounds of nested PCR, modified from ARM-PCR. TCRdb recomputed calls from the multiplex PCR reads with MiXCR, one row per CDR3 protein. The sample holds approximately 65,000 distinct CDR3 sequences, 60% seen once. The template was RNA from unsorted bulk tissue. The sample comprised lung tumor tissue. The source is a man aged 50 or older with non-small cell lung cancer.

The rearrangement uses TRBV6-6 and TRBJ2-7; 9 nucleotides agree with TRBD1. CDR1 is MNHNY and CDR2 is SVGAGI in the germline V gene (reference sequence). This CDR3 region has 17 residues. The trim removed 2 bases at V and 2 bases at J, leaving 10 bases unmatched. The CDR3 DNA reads TGTGCCAGCAGTTACGTCGCAGGGACAGGGTTTGCCTACGAGCAGTACTTC. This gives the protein CASSYVAGTGFAYEQYF.

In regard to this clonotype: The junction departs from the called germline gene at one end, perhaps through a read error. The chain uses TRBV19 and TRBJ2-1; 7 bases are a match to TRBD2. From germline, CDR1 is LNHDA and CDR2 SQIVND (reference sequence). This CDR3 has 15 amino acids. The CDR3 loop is CASSRAGRSYIEQLF. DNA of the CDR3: TGTGCCAGTAGTAGAGCGGGACGCTCCTACATTGAGCAGTTATTC.

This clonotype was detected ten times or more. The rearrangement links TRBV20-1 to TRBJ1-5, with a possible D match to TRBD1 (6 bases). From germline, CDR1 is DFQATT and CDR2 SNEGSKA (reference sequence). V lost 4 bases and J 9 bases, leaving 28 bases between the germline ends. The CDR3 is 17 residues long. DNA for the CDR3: TGCAGTGCTACTACCCTTTCCGGGACAACTACTCCGGGGCCCCAGCATTTT. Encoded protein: CSATTLSGTTTPGPQHF.